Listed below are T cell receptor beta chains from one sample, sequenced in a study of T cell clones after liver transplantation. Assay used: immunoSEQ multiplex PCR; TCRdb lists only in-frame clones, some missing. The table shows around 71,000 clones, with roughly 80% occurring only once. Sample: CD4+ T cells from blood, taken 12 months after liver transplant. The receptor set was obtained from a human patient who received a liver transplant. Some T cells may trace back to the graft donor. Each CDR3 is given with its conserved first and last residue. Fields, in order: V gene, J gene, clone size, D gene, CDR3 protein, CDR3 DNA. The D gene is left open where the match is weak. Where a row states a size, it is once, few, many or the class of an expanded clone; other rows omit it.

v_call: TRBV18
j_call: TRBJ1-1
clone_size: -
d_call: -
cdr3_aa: CASSPRDGGSTEAFF
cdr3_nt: TGTGCCAGCTCACCACGAGACGGGGGGAGCACTGAAGCTTTCTTT

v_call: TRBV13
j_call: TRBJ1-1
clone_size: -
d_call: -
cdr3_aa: CASSVVGGNTEAFF
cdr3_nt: TGTGCCAGCAGCGTCGTAGGGGGGAACACTGAAGCTTTCTTT

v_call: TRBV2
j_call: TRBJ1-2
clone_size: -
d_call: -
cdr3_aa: CASNSRGLATYGYTF
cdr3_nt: TGTGCCAGCAACTCGAGGGGGTTAGCTACCTATGGCTACACCTTC

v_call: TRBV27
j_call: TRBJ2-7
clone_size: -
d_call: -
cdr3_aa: CASSFLPTGYLDEQYF
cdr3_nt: TGTGCCAGCAGTTTCCTCCCTACAGGGTACCTCGACGAGCAGTACTTC

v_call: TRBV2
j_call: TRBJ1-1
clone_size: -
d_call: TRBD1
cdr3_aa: CASSLDRVGTEAFF
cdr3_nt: TGTGCCAGCAGCCTGGACAGGGTGGGCACTGAAGCTTTCTTT

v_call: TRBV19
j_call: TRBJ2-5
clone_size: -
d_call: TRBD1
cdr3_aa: CASSTKTGGGTQYF
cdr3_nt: TGTGCCAGTAGTACGAAGACAGGGGGGGGGACCCAGTACTTC

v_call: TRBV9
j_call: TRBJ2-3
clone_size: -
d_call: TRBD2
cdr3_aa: CASSVGLAGDTQYF
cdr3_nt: TGTGCCAGCAGCGTAGGACTAGCGGGAGATACGCAGTATTTT

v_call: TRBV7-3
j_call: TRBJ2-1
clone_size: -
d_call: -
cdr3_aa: CASSLSGRRLYNEQFF
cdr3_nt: TGTGCCAGCAGCTTAAGCGGGCGGAGACTCTACAATGAGCAGTTCTTC

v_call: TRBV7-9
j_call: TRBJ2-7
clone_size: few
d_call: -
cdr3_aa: CASSLVVTGGTYEQYF
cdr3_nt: TGTGCCAGCAGCTTAGTTGTTACCGGCGGGACCTACGAGCAGTACTTC

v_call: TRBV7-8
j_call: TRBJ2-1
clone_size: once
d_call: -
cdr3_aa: CASSLRRGGKRGNEQFF
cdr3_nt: TGTGCCAGCAGCTTAAGGCGGGGCGGGAAGAGGGGCAATGAGCAGTTCTTC

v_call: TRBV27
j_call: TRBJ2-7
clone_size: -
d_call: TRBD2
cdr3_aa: CASSLKGGAGAIPYEQYF
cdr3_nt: TGTGCCAGCAGTCTCAAGGGGGGAGCGGGAGCGATCCCCTACGAGCAGTACTTC

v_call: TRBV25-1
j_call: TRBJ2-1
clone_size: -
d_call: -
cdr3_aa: CASSGPGWGEQFF
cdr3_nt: TGTGCCAGCAGCGGGCCCGGGTGGGGTGAGCAGTTCTTC

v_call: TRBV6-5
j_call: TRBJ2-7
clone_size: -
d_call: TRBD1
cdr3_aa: CASSSQGAYEQYF
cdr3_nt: TGTGCCAGCAGTTCCCAGGGGGCCTACGAGCAGTACTTC

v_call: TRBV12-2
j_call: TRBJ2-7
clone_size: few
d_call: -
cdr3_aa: CASRLARLGGLRYEQYF
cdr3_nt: TGTGCAAGTCGCTTAGCCCGCTTAGGAGGGCTTAGGTACGAGCAGTACTTC

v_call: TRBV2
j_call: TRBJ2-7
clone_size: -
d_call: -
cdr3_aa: CASSEEVRGLTDF
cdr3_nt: TGTGCCAGCAGTGAAGAGGTCCGGGGCCTCACGGACTTC

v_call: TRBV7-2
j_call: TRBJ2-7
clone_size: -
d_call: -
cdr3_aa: CASSYRDSYEQYF
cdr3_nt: TGTGCCAGCAGCTACCGGGACTCCTACGAGCAGTACTTC

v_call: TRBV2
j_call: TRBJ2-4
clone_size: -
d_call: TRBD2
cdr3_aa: CASSGPLASGRSIQYF
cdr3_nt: TGTGCCAGCAGCGGACCCTTGGCTAGCGGACGAAGCATTCAGTACTTC

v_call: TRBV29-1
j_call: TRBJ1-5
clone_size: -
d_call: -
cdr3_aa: CRIQGLRRSNQPQHF
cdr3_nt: TGCAGGATTCAGGGACTCCGAAGGAGCAATCAGCCCCAGCATTTT

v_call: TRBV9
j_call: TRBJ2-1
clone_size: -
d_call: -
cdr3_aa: CASSPRDSLDEQFF
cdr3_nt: TGTGCCAGCAGCCCCCGGGACTCCCTTGATGAGCAGTTCTTC